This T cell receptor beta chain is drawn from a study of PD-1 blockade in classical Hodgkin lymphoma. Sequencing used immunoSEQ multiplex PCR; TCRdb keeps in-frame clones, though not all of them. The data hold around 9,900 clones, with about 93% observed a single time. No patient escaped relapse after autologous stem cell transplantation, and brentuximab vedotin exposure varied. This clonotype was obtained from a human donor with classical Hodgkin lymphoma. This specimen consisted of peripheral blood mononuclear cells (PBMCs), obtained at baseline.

CDR3 residues: CASRPRGSRNQPQHF. The CDR3 DNA follows: TGTGCCAGCAGGCCCCGGGGGTCACGCAATCAGCCCCAGCATTTT. J is TRBJ1-5 and V is TRBV27, with D possibly matching TRBD1 (5 bases). The CDR3 runs 15 residues. Trimming cost V 6 bases and J 2 bases, with 14 bases left between them. Germline assignment: CDR1 MNHEY and CDR2 SMNVEV (reference sequence).